This T cell receptor (beta chain) comes out of a study of blood T cell repertoires in COVID-19. Study overall: The United States, Italy and Spain were the sources of the acute and convalescent COVID-19 samples. T cells, B-cell-depleted T cells, or PBMCs provided the cDNA or gDNA that served as material.

V gave up 1 base and J gave up 6 bases, with 8 bases separating them. The CDR3 spans 13 residues. Germline V gene data show CDR1 as SGHRS and CDR2 as YFSETQ. Per the original data handling: It was from reference gene primer amplification that nucleated cell counts were estimated. TCRdb's copy holds only in-frame clones and misses some; the assay was immunoSEQ multiplex PCR. From that table come the V and J calls and clone size; the DNA was used to work out D and trimming. The sample holds around 300,000 clones, 70% to 90% seen once. V gene TRBV5-1 combines with J gene TRBJ2-1, with D uncertain. The source of this sequence is a woman aged 45-60 years with COVID-19, enrolled during active disease. Material: peripheral blood. In DNA, the CDR3 is TGCGCCAGCAGCTTGCAATGGCCCAATGAGCAGTTCTTC. Translated, it gives CASSLQWPNEQFF.